These T cell receptor beta chains were read from a single sample in a study of CD8+CD57+ T cells in acquired aplastic anemia. MiXCR was run by TCRdb on the reads, yielding one entry per CDR3 protein. The table has roughly 38,000 distinct CDR3 sequences, around 82% seen once. Sequencing was carried out using sorted CD4+, CD8+, or CD8+CD57+ T cells (not recorded which) from PBMCs. Receptors were obtained from a human donor in good health, serving as a control. Each CDR3 is given with its conserved first and last residue. D genes are given only for firm matches. A row's size may be missing; if present it is once, few, many or a size class.

V gene,clone size,D gene,J gene,CDR3 DNA,CDR3 protein
TRBV7-2,.,TRBD1,TRBJ1-3,TGTGCCAGCAGCAGACAGGGATTCTCTGGAAACACCATATATTTT,CASSRQGFSGNTIYF
TRBV7-6,few,TRBD1,TRBJ1-1,TGTGCCAGCAGCTTTGACAGGGTGGATGGGTCAGACACTGAAGCTTTCTTT,CASSFDRVDGSDTEAFF
TRBV24-1,few,.,TRBJ1-1,TGTGCCACCAGGTCTGGGGGGCCCCCATCCACTGAAGCTTTCTTT,CATRSGGPPSTEAFF
TRBV20-1,many,TRBD2,TRBJ2-1,TGCAGTGCTAGTGACGGGGGGGCAGGCTATGAGCAGTTCTTC,CSASDGGAGYEQFF
TRBV19,.,TRBD1,TRBJ1-2,TGTGCCAGTAGTATGCCCGACAGGGGTGGCTATGGCTACACCTTC,CASSMPDRGGYGYTF
TRBV5-1,.,TRBD1,TRBJ2-7,TGCGCCAGCAGCTTGGATGACAGGGTCTCCTACGAGCAGTACTTC,CASSLDDRVSYEQYF
TRBV20-1,.,.,TRBJ2-7,TGCAGTGCTAGAGATTTTCAGGCAGGCAGCACCTACGAGCAGTACTTC,CSARDFQAGSTYEQYF
TRBV19,.,.,TRBJ1-5,TGTGCCGGTAGCGTCAATAGCAATCAGCCCCAGCATTTT,CAGSVNSNQPQHF
TRBV11-3,once,.,TRBJ2-7,TGTGCCAGCAGCCCGGGGCAGTCGAGCTCCTACGAGCAGTACTTC,CASSPGQSSSYEQYF
TRBV24-1,.,.,TRBJ2-7,TGTGCCACCAGTGATTTGGTCGAGCAGTACTTC,CATSDLVEQYF
TRBV5-1,.,.,TRBJ2-1,TGCGCCAGCAGCTTGGGAGGGAGACCCTACAATGAGCAGTTCTTC,CASSLGGRPYNEQFF
TRBV7-3,.,TRBD2,TRBJ2-7,TGTGCCAGCAGCGGAAAGCGGGGGGGTAGCTCCTACGAGCAGTACTTC,CASSGKRGGSSYEQYF
TRBV7-6,.,TRBD2,TRBJ2-7,TGTGCCAGCAGCTTAGTTGCGGGGGCCTACGAGCAGTACTTC,CASSLVAGAYEQYF
TRBV11-2,.,TRBD2,TRBJ2-7,TGTGCCAGCAGCTGGGGACTAGCGGGGGGGTCTTACTACGAGCAGTACTTC,CASSWGLAGGSYYEQYF
TRBV20-1,once,.,TRBJ2-7,TGCAGTGCTACAGGTAGTGGCTACGAGCAGTACTTC,CSATGSGYEQYF
TRBV19,once,.,TRBJ1-1,TGTGCCAGTAGTATCCCCAGGGCCAGCACTGAAGCTTTCTTT,CASSIPRASTEAFF
TRBV5-1,medium-sized,.,TRBJ1-1,TGCGCCAGCGGCGACTTTGGGGACACTGAAGCTTTCTTT,CASGDFGDTEAFF
TRBV10-3,.,.,TRBJ1-1,TGTGCCATCGGAACCAGGGAAACTGAAGCTTTCTTT,CAIGTRETEAFF
TRBV7-2,.,TRBD1,TRBJ2-5,TGTGCCAGCAGCTCCCGGACAGGGAGTGTTACCCAGTACTTC,CASSSRTGSVTQYF
TRBV10-3,.,.,TRBJ2-2,TGTGCCATCAGTGACCGGGGGCAGGGTGGGAACACCGGGGAGCTGTTTTTT,CAISDRGQGGNTGELFF
TRBV6-4,few,TRBD2,TRBJ2-2,TGTGCCAGCAGTGACTCAACTAGCGGGGGGGCTCGGAGGGAGCTGTTTTTT,CASSDSTSGGARRELFF
TRBV6-5,few,TRBD2,TRBJ2-7,TGTGCCAGCAGTTACCGGACTAGCGGGGGGTTCTCCTACGAGCAGTACTTC,CASSYRTSGGFSYEQYF
TRBV19,.,.,TRBJ1-6,TGTGCCAGTAGTGGGGGTTTTAATTCACCCCTCCACTTT,CASSGGFNSPLHF
TRBV10-3,.,TRBD2,TRBJ2-7,TGTGCCAGCAGTGACGGGGGGGAGCAGTACTTC,CASSDGGEQYF
TRBV6-5,many,TRBD1,TRBJ2-5,TGTGCCAGCAGTGACTCCGGGACAGGGGGCGGGGAGACCCAGTACTTC,CASSDSGTGGGETQYF
TRBV15,few,TRBD1,TRBJ2-7,TGTGCCACCAGCAGAAATTGGGACAGTCAATACGAGCAGTACTTC,CATSRNWDSQYEQYF
TRBV10-3,.,.,TRBJ1-5,TGTGCCATCAGTTTGGGGGAAAAGGGCAGCAATCAGCCCCAGCATTTT,CAISLGEKGSNQPQHF
TRBV2,.,.,TRBJ1-6,TGTGCCAGCAGCCCCCCAGGGGATTCACCCCTCCACTTT,CASSPPGDSPLHF